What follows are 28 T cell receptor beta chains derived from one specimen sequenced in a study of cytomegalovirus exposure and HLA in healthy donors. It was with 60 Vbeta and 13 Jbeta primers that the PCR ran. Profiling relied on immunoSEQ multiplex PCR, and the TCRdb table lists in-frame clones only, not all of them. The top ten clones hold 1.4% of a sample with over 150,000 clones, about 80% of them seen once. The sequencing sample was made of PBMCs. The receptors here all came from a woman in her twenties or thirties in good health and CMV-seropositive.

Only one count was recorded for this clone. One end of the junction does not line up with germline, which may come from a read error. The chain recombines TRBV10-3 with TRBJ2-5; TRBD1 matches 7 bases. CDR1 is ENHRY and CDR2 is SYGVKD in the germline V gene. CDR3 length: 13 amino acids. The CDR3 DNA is TGTGCCATCAGGAGGGACAGCGAAGAGGCCCAGTACTTC. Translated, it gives CAIRRDSEEAQYF.

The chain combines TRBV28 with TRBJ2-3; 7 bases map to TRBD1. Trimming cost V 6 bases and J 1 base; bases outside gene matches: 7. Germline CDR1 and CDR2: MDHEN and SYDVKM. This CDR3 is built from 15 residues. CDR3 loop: CASSYPGQGTDTQYF. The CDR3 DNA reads TGTGCCAGCAGCTATCCTGGACAGGGCACAGATACGCAGTATTTT. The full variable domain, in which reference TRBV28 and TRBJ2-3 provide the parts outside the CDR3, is DVKVTQSSRYLVKRTGEKVFLECVQDMDHENMFWYRQDPGLGLRLIYFSYDVKMKEKGDIPEGYSVSREKKERFSLILESASTNQTSMYLCASSYPGQGTDTQYFGPGTRLTVL.

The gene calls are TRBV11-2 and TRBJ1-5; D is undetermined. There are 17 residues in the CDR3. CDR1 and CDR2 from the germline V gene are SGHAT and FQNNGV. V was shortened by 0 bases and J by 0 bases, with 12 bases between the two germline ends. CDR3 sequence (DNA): TGTGCCAGCAGCTTAGATGGGCAGATCTATAGCAATCAGCCCCAGCATTTT. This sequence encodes CASSLDGQIYSNQPQHF. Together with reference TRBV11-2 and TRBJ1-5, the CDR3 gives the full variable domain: EAGVAQSPRYKIIEKRQSVAFWCNPISGHATLYWYQQILGQGPKLLIQFQNNGVVDDSQLPKDRFSAERLKGVDSTLKIQPAKLEDSAVYLCASSLDGQIYSNQPQHFGDGTRLSIL.

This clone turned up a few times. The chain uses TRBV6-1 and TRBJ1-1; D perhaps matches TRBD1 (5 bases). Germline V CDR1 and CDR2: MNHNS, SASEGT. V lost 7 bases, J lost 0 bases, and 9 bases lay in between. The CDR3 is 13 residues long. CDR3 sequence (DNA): TGTGCCAGCACCGACAGCATGAACACTGAAGCTTTCTTT. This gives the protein CASTDSMNTEAFF.

CDR3 region: CASSQRQGGYGYTF. The CDR3 nucleotides are TGCGCCAGCAGCCAACGACAGGGTGGATATGGCTACACCTTC. V and J are TRBV5-1 and TRBJ1-2, with 7 bases lining up with TRBD1. This CDR3 has 14 amino acids. From germline, CDR1 is SGHRS and CDR2 YFSETQ. V was clipped by 4 bases and J by 5 bases; unmatched bases: 8.

The CDR3 DNA follows: TGTGCCAGCAGTGACGTAGGACTAGCGTACAATGAGCAGTTCTTC. Translating it yields CASSDVGLAYNEQFF. The chain employs TRBV6-4 and TRBJ2-1, with 9 bases identical to TRBD2. The germline V gene has CDR1 MRHNA and CDR2 SNTAGT. This CDR3 comprises 15 residues. V shed 2 bases and J 4 bases; nucleotides not matched to a gene: 3.

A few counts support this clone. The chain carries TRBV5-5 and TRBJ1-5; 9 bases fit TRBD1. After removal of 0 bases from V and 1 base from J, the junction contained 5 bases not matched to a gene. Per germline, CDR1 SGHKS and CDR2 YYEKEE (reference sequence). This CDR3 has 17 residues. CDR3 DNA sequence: TGTGCCAGCAGCTTGGATACAGGGGGCTTCAGCAATCAGCCCCAGCATTTT. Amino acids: CASSLDTGGFSNQPQHF.

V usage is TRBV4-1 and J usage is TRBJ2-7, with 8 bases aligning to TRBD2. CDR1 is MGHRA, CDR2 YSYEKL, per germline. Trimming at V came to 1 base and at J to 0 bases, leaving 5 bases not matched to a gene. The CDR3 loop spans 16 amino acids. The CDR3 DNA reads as TGCGCCAGCAGCCAAGGAAGCGGGGGAACCTCCTACGAGCAGTACTTC. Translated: CASSQGSGGTSYEQYF.

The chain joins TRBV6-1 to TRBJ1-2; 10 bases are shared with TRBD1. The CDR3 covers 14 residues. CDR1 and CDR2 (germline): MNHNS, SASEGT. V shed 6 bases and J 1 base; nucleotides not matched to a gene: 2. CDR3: CASSGDRGNYGYTF. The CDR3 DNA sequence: TGTGCCAGCAGCGGGGACAGGGGTAACTATGGCTACACCTTC.

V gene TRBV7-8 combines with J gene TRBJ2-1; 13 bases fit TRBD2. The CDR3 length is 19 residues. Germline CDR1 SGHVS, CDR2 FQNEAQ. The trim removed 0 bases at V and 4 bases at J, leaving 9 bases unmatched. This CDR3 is CASSLAAGLAGLPYNEQFF. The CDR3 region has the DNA TGTGCCAGCAGCTTAGCGGCGGGACTAGCGGGACTTCCTTACAATGAGCAGTTCTTC.

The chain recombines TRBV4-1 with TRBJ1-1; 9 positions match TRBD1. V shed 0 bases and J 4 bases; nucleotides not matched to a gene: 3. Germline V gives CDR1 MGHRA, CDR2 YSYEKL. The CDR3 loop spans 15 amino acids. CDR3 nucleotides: TGCGCCAGCAGCCAAGAACGGACAGGGGTCACTGAAGCTTTCTTT. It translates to CASSQERTGVTEAFF.

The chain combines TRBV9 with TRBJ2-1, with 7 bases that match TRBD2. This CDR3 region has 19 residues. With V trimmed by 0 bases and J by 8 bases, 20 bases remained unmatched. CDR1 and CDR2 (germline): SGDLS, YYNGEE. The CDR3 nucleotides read TGTGCCAGCAGCGTAGGCGCCATTGGTACTAGCGCATGGATGGATGAGCAGTTCTTC. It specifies CASSVGAIGTSAWMDEQFF.

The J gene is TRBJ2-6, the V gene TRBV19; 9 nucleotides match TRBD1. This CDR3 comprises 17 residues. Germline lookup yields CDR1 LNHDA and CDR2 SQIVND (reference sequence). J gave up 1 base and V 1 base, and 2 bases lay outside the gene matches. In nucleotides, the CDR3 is TGTGCCAGTAGTATAGTGGACAGGGGATCTGGGGCCAACGTCCTGACTTTC. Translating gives CASSIVDRGSGANVLTF.

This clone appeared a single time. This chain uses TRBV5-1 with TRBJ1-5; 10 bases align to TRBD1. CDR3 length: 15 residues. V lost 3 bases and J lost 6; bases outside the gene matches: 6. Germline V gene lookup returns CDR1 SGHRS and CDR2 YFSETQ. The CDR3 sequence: CASSWGTGESQPQHF. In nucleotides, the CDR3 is TGCGCCAGCAGCTGGGGGACAGGGGAGAGTCAGCCCCAGCATTTT.

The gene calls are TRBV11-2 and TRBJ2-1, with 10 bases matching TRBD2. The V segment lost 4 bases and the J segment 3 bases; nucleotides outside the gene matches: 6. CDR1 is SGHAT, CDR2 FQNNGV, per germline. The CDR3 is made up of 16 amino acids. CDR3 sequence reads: CASSSGTSVIYNEQFF. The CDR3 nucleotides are TGTGCCAGCAGCTCCGGGACTAGCGTGATCTACAATGAGCAGTTCTTC.

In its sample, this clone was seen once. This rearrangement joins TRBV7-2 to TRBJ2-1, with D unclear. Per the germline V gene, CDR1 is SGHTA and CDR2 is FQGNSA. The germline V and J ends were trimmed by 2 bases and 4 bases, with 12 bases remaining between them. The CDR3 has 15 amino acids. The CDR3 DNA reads TGTGCCAGCAGCTTACACCCGGCTAGGTACAATGAGCAGTTCTTC. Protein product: CASSLHPARYNEQFF.

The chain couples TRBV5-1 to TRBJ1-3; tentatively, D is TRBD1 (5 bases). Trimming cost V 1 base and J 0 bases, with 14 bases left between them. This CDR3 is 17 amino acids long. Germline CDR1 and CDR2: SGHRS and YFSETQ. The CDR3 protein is CASSLQAGGLSGNTIYF. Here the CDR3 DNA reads TGCGCCAGCAGCTTGCAAGCCGGGGGACTCTCTGGAAACACCATATATTTT.

In DNA, the CDR3 is TGTGCCAGCAGCACTCGACTAGCGGGAGGGAGCACAGATACGCAGTATTTT. Its protein is CASSTRLAGGSTDTQYF. V gene TRBV9 combines with J gene TRBJ2-3; TRBD2 aligns across 14 bases. Germline V CDR1 and CDR2: SGDLS, YYNGEE. The CDR3 runs 17 residues. V shed 4 bases, J shed 0 bases, and the junction held 4 bases outside the gene matches.

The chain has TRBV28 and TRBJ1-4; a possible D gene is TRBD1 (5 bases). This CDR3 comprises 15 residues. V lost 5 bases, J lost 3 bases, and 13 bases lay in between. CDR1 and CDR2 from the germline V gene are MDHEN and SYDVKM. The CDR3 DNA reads TGTGCCAGCAGTAGAAGGGGCTCAGCTAATGAAAAACTGTTTTTT. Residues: CASSRRGSANEKLFF.

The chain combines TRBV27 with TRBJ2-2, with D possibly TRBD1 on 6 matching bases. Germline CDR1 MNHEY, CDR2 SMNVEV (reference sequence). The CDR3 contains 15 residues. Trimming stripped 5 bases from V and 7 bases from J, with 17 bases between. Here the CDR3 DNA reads TGTGCCAGCAGTAAGCCAGGAAGAGGGGGCGGGGAGCTGTTTTTT. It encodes CASSKPGRGGGELFF.

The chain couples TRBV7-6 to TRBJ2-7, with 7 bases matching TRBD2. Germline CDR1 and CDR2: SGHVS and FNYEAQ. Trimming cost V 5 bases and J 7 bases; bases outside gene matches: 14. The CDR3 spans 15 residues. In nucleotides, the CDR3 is TGTGCCAGCAGCGGCTACGGGGAGGGGCGGGAAGAGCAGTACTTC. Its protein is CASSGYGEGREEQYF.

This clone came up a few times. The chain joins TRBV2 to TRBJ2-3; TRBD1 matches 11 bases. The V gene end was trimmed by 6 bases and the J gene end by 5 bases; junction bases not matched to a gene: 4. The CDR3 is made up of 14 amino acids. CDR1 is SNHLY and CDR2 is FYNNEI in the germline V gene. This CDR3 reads CASRLGTGGDTQYF. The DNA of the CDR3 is TGTGCCAGCAGACTCGGGACAGGGGGAGATACGCAGTATTTT.

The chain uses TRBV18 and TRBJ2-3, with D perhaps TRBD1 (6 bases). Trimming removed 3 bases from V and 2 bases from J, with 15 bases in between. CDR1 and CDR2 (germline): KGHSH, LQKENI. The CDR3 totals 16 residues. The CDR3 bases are TGTGCCAGCTCACCCCGAAGGGACACCACCACAGATACGCAGTATTTT. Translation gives CASSPRRDTTTDTQYF.

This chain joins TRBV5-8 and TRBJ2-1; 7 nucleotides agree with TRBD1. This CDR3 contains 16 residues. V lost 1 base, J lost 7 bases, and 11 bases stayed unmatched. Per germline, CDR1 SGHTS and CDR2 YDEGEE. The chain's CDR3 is CASSLYLGQAWNEQFF. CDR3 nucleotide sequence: TGTGCCAGCAGCTTGTACCTTGGACAGGCGTGGAATGAGCAGTTCTTC.

The CDR3 region is CASSKLSGTRADTQYF. CDR3 nucleotide sequence: TGTGCCAGCAGTAAGCTAAGCGGGACGAGGGCAGATACGCAGTATTTT. The rearrangement links TRBV7-9 to TRBJ2-3, with 7 nucleotides matching TRBD2. Germline CDR1 and CDR2: SEHNR and FQNEAQ (reference sequence). With 6 bases clipped from V and 4 bases from J, the junction kept 13 bases outside the gene matches. This CDR3 is built from 16 residues. Looking up the rest from reference TRBV7-9 and TRBJ2-3 gives the full variable domain: DTGVSQNPRHKITKRGQNVTFRCDPISEHNRLYWYRQTLGQGPEFLTYFQNEAQLEKSRLLSDRFSAERPKGSFSTLEIQRTEQGDSAMYLCASSKLSGTRADTQYFGPGTRLTVL.

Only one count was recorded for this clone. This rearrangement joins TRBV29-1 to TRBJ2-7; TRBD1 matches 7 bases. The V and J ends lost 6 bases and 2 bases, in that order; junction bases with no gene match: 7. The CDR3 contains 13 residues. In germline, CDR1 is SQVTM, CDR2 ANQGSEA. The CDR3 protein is CSVRTGATYEQYF. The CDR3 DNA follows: TGCAGCGTCCGGACAGGCGCTACCTACGAGCAGTACTTC.

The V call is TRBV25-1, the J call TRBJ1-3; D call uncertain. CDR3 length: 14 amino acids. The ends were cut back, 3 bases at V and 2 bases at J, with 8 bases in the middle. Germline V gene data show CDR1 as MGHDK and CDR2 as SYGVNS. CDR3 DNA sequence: TGTGCCAGCAGTGAGGCAGGCGCTGGAAACACCATATATTTT. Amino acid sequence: CASSEAGAGNTIYF. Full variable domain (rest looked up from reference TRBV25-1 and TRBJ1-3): EADIYQTPRYLVIGTGKKITLECSQTMGHDKMYWYQQDPGMELHLIHYSYGVNSTEKGDLSSESTVSRIRTEHFPLTLESARPSHTSQYLCASSEAGAGNTIYFGEGSWLTVV.

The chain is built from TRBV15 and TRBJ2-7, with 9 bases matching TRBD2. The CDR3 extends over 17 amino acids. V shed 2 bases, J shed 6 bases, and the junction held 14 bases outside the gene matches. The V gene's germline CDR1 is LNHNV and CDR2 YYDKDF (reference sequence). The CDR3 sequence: CATSRLPGGGASIEQYF. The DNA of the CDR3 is TGTGCCACCAGCAGACTACCCGGCGGGGGGGCGTCAATCGAGCAGTACTTC.